There are a few counts of the clone carrying this T cell receptor (beta chain). Its antigen is not known. The entry originates in a study of CD8 T cells in Susac syndrome. Regarding the study as a whole: The study acknowledged a relatively small number of individuals in its TCR sequencing and HLA analysis.

CDR1 and CDR2 from the germline V gene are GTSNPN and SVGIG (reference sequence). The CDR3 contains 13 residues. The V end lost 1 base, the J end lost 7 bases, and 11 bases lay between the germline ends. With random hexamers, 0.5 to 1 ug RNA was reverse transcribed. With immunoSEQ multiplex PCR, TCR beta CDR3 was amplified across 54 Vbeta and 13 Jbeta. TCRdb analysed the immunoSEQ multiplex PCR reads with MiXCR anew, one entry per CDR3 protein. Of roughly 120,000 distinct CDR3 sequences listed, around 94% are singletons. CD8+ and CD4+ T cells from blood underwent TCR beta sequencing. TEMRA cells were FACS-enriched, while CD8+ and CD4+ T cells were negatively isolated.

The clonotype comes from a human donor in good health. Specimen: CD4+ T cells from PBMCs. This sequence joins TRBV30 and TRBJ1-5, with D possibly being TRBD1 (5 bases). The CDR3 loop reads CAWSGQGSQPQHF. The CDR3 nucleotides read TGTGCCTGGAGTGGGCAGGGTTCCCAGCCCCAGCATTTT.